The 21 T cell receptor beta chains listed next were all sequenced from one sample in a study of blood T cell repertoires in COVID-19. Sequencing used immunoSEQ multiplex PCR; TCRdb keeps in-frame clones, though not all of them. The data contain about 40,000 clones, about 86% of them singletons. Sequenced input: peripheral blood. The source of these receptors is a woman aged 55-75 years with acute or convalescent COVID-19.

This chain uses TRBV5-1 with TRBJ1-1, with TRBD1 matching over 9 bases. The J segment lost 6 bases and the V segment lost 0 bases, leaving 6 bases of the junction unmatched. The CDR3 consists of 15 residues. Germline lookup yields CDR1 SGHRS and CDR2 YFSETQ. CDR3 nucleotides: TGCGCCAGCAGCTTGGACAGGGGGCGTTGGGCTGAAGCTTTCTTT. It yields the protein CASSLDRGRWAEAFF.

To note about this clone: A junction end diverges from the germline sequence, so it may reflect a read error. V gene TRBV5-5 combines with J gene TRBJ1-2, with 9 bases matching TRBD1. CDR1 is SGHKS, CDR2 YYEKEE, per germline (reference sequence). The CDR3 runs to 14 residues. The CDR3 is CASSLDRGHYGYTF. DNA for the CDR3: TGTGCCAGCAGTTTGGACAGGGGCCACTATGGCTACACCTTC.

The DNA of the CDR3 is TGTGCCAGCAGCTTAGGAGTCTCTAGCGGGGGGGCGGAGACCCAGTACTTC. The encoded protein is CASSLGVSSGGAETQYF. This sequence joins TRBV7-2 and TRBJ2-5; 12 nucleotides match TRBD2. CDR1 is SGHTA and CDR2 is FQGNSA in the germline V gene. V shed 1 base and J 5 bases; nucleotides not matched to a gene: 8. This CDR3 has 17 amino acids.

J is TRBJ1-1 and V is TRBV7-9; the D gene is possibly TRBD1 (5 bases). The CDR3 has 13 amino acids. V was clipped by 1 base and J by 11 bases, with 14 bases between them. Per germline, CDR1 SEHNR and CDR2 FQNEAQ (reference sequence). The CDR3 bases are TGTGCCAGCAGCTTAGGGTCCCGTGCAGGGGCTTTCTTT. Protein sequence: CASSLGSRAGAFF.

The CDR3 nucleotides read TGTGCCAGCAGGTCGGGGGGACAGGGGCCTTCTGGGGCCAACGTCCTGACTTTC. Encoded protein: CASRSGGQGPSGANVLTF. The genes are TRBV2 and TRBJ2-6, with 10 bases aligning to TRBD1. CDR1 is SNHLY and CDR2 is FYNNEI in the germline V gene. CDR3 length: 18 amino acids. The ends lost 6 bases at V and 1 base at J; junction bases unmatched: 9. Using reference TRBV2 and TRBJ2-6 for the parts outside the CDR3, the full variable domain is EPEVTQTPSHQVTQMGQEVILRCVPISNHLYFYWYRQILGQKVEFLVSFYNNEISEKSEIFDDQFSVERPDGSNFTLKIRSTKLEDSAMYFCASRSGGQGPSGANVLTFGAGSRLTVL.

The CDR3 region has the DNA TGTGCCAGCAGCTTGGCGGGCAGGGCTCTGGGTGGCTACACCTTC. Encoded protein: CASSLAGRALGGYTF. J is TRBJ1-2 and V is TRBV5-4; D perhaps matches TRBD1 (5 bases). The germline V gene has CDR1 SGHNT and CDR2 YYREEE (reference sequence). V was cut by 0 bases and J by 7 bases, with 16 bases left in between. The CDR3 extends over 15 amino acids.

This chain joins TRBV5-6 and TRBJ1-2; a possible D gene is TRBD1 (6 bases). Germline loops: CDR1 SGHDT, CDR2 YYEEEE. V lost 4 bases to trimming and J lost 8 bases, with 15 bases between them. The length of the CDR3 is 13 residues. The CDR3 nucleotides read TGTGCCAGCAGCGTAAGACAGGCAGGAGGCTACACCTTC. It is translated as CASSVRQAGGYTF.

In its sample, this clone was seen a few times. This sequence joins TRBV2 and TRBJ1-6; D ambiguous. The germline V gene has CDR1 SNHLY and CDR2 FYNNEI. Trimming left V 6 bases short and J 9 bases short, with 15 bases between. CDR3 length: 14 residues. DNA of the CDR3: TGTGCCAGCAGCAGATACACCTTTGCTTCACCCCTCCACTTT. Translated: CASSRYTFASPLHF.

The chain carries TRBV3-1 (or the pseudogene TRBV3-2) and TRBJ1-2; a possible D gene is TRBD1 (5 bases). This CDR3 contains 16 residues. The germline V gene has CDR1 LGHDT and CDR2 YNNKEL (reference sequence). V shed 3 bases and J shed 0 bases, with 14 bases lying between them. This CDR3 is CASSHLDRGPNYGYTF. In DNA, the CDR3 is TGTGCCAGCAGCCACCTTGACAGAGGACCTAACTATGGCTACACCTTC.

The genes are TRBV12-5 and TRBJ2-3; 7 bases align to TRBD2. Trimming cost V 6 bases and J 2 bases; bases outside gene matches: 8. The CDR3 has 15 amino acids. Germline CDR1 LGHNT, CDR2 FRNRAP. The CDR3 region is CASGGGTINTDTQYF. The CDR3 region has the DNA TGTGCTAGTGGGGGCGGGACTATAAACACAGATACGCAGTATTTT. The variable domain in full, with the rest retrieved from reference TRBV12-5 and TRBJ2-3, is DARVTQTPRHKVTEMGQEVTMRCQPILGHNTVFWYRQTMMQGLELLAYFRNRAPLDDSGMPKDRFSAEMPDATLATLKIQPSEPRDSAVYFCASGGGTINTDTQYFGPGTRLTVL.

This chain uses TRBV6-6 with TRBJ2-1; 9 positions agree with TRBD2. The CDR3 has 15 amino acids. Germline V lookup: CDR1 MNHNY, CDR2 SVGAGI (reference sequence). J lost 7 bases, V lost 2 bases, and 6 bases had no gene match. This chain's CDR3 is CASSYLGSGGNEQFF. The CDR3 DNA sequence: TGTGCCAGCAGTTACCTTGGTAGCGGGGGAAATGAGCAGTTCTTC.

The genes are TRBV24-1 and TRBJ2-3; TRBD2 matches at 14 bases. V was pared by 5 bases and J by 4 bases, with 4 bases of the junction left unmatched. Germline-derived CDR1 and CDR2 are KGHDR and SFDVKD. The CDR3 runs to 16 residues. As DNA, the CDR3 is TGTGCCACCAGTGGCCAGACTAGCGGGAGGGCAGATACGCAGTATTTT. This sequence encodes CATSGQTSGRADTQYF.

The V gene is TRBV3-1 (or the pseudogene TRBV3-2), the J gene TRBJ2-5; D possibly corresponds to TRBD2 (6 bases). Germline values: CDR1 LGHDT, CDR2 YNNKEL (reference sequence). This CDR3 is built from 15 residues. Trimming shortened V by 0 bases and J by 5 bases, and 13 bases separated the two germline ends. DNA of the CDR3: TGTGCCAGCAGCCAAGAGGAGGGCCGATGGGAGACCCAGTACTTC. It encodes CASSQEEGRWETQYF.

The J gene is TRBJ2-1, the V gene TRBV5-1, with a possible D match to TRBD2 (5 bases). Germline V gene lookup returns CDR1 SGHRS and CDR2 YFSETQ. The CDR3 is 13 residues long. Trimming took off 2 bases at V and 9 bases at J, with 12 bases between the two ends. CDR3 sequence reads: CASSFFLEAEQFF. CDR3 nucleotide sequence: TGCGCCAGCAGCTTTTTCTTGGAGGCTGAGCAGTTCTTC.

The chain couples TRBV30 to TRBJ1-2; D remains unclear. Trimming removed 3 bases from V and 4 bases from J, with 12 bases in between. Per the germline V gene, CDR1 is GTSNPN and CDR2 is SVGIG (reference sequence). The CDR3 runs 13 residues. The CDR3 region is CAWSPTGSYGYTF. CDR3 DNA sequence: TGTGCCTGGAGCCCAACCGGGAGCTATGGCTACACCTTC.

This rearrangement joins TRBV19 to TRBJ1-5; no definite D call. The CDR3 is 16 amino acids. V was pared by 5 bases and J by 3 bases, with 17 bases between. Germline CDR1 LNHDA, CDR2 SQIVND (reference sequence). In nucleotides, the CDR3 is TGTGCCAGTAGTCTATCTACGGCCAGGATCAATCAGCCCCAGCATTTT. Protein sequence: CASSLSTARINQPQHF. The complete variable domain, with remaining parts taken from reference TRBV19 and TRBJ1-5, reads DGGITQSPKYLFRKEGQNVTLSCEQNLNHDAMYWYRQDPGQGLRLIYYSQIVNDFQKGDIAEGYSVSREKKESFPLTVTSAQKNPTAFYLCASSLSTARINQPQHFGDGTRLSIL.

This clone appeared a single time. The chain carries TRBV2 and TRBJ2-3; possible D gene TRBD2, 6 bases. This CDR3 is 15 amino acids long. Germline lookup yields CDR1 SNHLY and CDR2 FYNNEI. V lost 11 bases to trimming and J lost 3 bases, with 21 bases between them. CDR3 sequence (DNA): TGTGCCTCGGGTCGGGCGGGACTTAAGACAGATACGCAGTATTTT. Its protein product is CASGRAGLKTDTQYF.

This chain uses TRBV2 with TRBJ2-5; D is perhaps TRBD2 (6 bases). The germline gives CDR1 SNHLY, CDR2 FYNNEI. V was clipped by 7 bases and J by 1 base, with 10 bases between them. The CDR3 has 13 residues. The CDR3 DNA is TGTGCCAGCACCCGGGACTTCCAAGAGACCCAGTACTTC. As protein: CASTRDFQETQYF.

This rearrangement joins TRBV27 to TRBJ1-1, with 7 bases identical to TRBD1. The length of the CDR3 is 13 residues. In germline, CDR1 is MNHEY, CDR2 SMNVEV (reference sequence). V was clipped by 6 bases and J by 1 base; unmatched bases: 2. The CDR3 sequence: CASRGTENTEAFF. CDR3 sequence (DNA): TGTGCCAGCAGGGGGACAGAGAACACTGAAGCTTTCTTT.

V is TRBV5-1 and J is TRBJ2-1; 15 bases fit TRBD2. Trimming removed 4 bases from V and 5 bases from J; junction bases left unmatched: 10. This CDR3 is 18 amino acids long. Germline-derived CDR1 and CDR2 are SGHRS and YFSETQ. Written as DNA, the CDR3 is TGCGCCAGCAGCCCGGGACTAGCGGGAGGCCGTCTCCACAATGAGCAGTTCTTC. Residues: CASSPGLAGGRLHNEQFF. Drawing the rest from reference TRBV5-1 and TRBJ2-1, the complete variable domain is KAGVTQTPRYLIKTRGQQVTLSCSPISGHRSVSWYQQTPGQGLQFLFEYFSETQRNKGNFPGRFSGRQFSNSRSEMNVSTLELGDSALYLCASSPGLAGGRLHNEQFFGPGTRLTVL.

This clone was picked up a small number of times. This chain joins TRBV7-3 and TRBJ1-2; maybe TRBD1 (6 bases). The germline V gene has CDR1 SGHTA and CDR2 FQGTGA. The germline V and J ends were trimmed by 5 bases and 2 bases, with 24 bases remaining between them. CDR3 length: 18 residues. For the CDR3, the DNA is TGTGCCAGCAGCCCACCGGGACCCAGGGGCGACGCCAACTATGGCTACACCTTC. This translates into CASSPPGPRGDANYGYTF.